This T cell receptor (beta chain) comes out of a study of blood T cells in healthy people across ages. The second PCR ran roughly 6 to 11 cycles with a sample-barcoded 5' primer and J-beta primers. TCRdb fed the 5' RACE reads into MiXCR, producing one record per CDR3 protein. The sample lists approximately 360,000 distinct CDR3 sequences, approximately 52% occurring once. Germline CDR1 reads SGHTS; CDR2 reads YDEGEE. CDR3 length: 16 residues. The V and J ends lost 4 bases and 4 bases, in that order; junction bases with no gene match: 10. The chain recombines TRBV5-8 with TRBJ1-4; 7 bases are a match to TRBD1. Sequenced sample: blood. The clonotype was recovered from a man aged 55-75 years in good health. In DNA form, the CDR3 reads TGTGCCAGCAGCCTCCTAACAGGGGTGCTTAATGAAAAACTGTTTTTT. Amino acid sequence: CASSLLTGVLNEKLFF.